This T cell receptor (beta chain) was sequenced for a study of cytomegalovirus exposure and HLA in healthy donors. Turning to this clone: The antigen is not known.

Study-wide results and caveats: Later analysis placed DRB1 highest and HLA-C lowest in TCR association rates, which differed by HLA locus. In a later analysis, HLA-associated beta chains showed higher expansion and lower generation probabilities than comparable chains. Rarity held for most TCR sequences, but there were some public TCRs that occurred in many donors.

The CDR3 sequence is 13 residues long. V was clipped by 6 bases and J by 4 bases, with 12 bases between them. Germline loops: CDR1 MNHEY, CDR2 SVGAGI. It was with 60 Vbeta and 13 Jbeta primers that the PCR ran. Assay: immunoSEQ multiplex PCR; the TCRdb copy retains only in-frame clones and omits some. The repertoire consists of some 180,000 clones, with 77% occurring once and the leading ten covering over 1.1%. The sequencing input was PBMCs. This chain links TRBV6-5 with TRBJ1-2, with a tentative D call TRBD1 (6 bases). This sequence originates from a man in his late teens or twenties in good health and CMV-seronegative. The CDR3 sequence is CASRPGQTYGYTF. The CDR3 DNA follows: TGTGCCAGCAGACCCGGACAGACCTATGGCTACACCTTC.